The next 13 T cell receptor beta chains were all read from a single sample in a study of blood T cells in healthy people across ages. Combining a sample-barcoded 5' primer with a J-beta primer mix, a second PCR ran for roughly 6 to 11 cycles. TCRdb passed the 5' RACE reads through MiXCR, listing each CDR3 protein once. This sample yields 550,000 to 800,000 distinct CDR3 sequences, of which about 30% are seen a single time; 15% belongs to the top ten. Sequencing was performed on blood. Source of these receptors: a woman of 80 years or more in good health.

This clonotype was found many times. The chain carries TRBV28 and TRBJ2-5; no reliable D call. The germline V gene encodes CDR1 MDHEN and CDR2 SYDVKM. This CDR3 has 14 amino acids. Trimming left V 7 bases short and J 5 bases short, with 17 bases between. The CDR3, as DNA: TGTGCCAGCAATGGTAACGCCGCCGGCGAGACCCAGTACTTC. Encoded protein: CASNGNAAGETQYF.

The chain is built from TRBV7-2 and TRBJ2-7, with D uncertain. The CDR3 totals 12 residues. Trimming shortened V by 3 bases and J by 9 bases, and 12 bases separated the two germline ends. Germline V lookup: CDR1 SGHTA, CDR2 FQGNSA. In nucleotides, the CDR3 is TGTGCCAGCAGCTTTATAGAGTTCGGGCAGTACTTC. Amino acid sequence: CASSFIEFGQYF.

This clonotype was seen only a few times. A much larger clone sits a single nucleotide away, making a read error possible. This sequence joins TRBV2 and TRBJ2-1, with 7 bases fitting TRBD2. J was trimmed by 8 bases and V by 4 bases; bases with no gene match: 11. From germline, CDR1 is SNHLY and CDR2 FYNNEI. CDR3 length: 15 residues. CDR3 sequence reads: CASSVRGGASHEQFF. CDR3 sequence (DNA): TGTGCCAGCAGTGTACGCGGGGGAGCCTCCCATGAGCAGTTCTTC.

The gene calls are TRBV9 and TRBJ2-1; 9 bases are shared with TRBD2. This CDR3 spans 17 amino acids. Germline V gene lookup returns CDR1 SGDLS and CDR2 YYNGEE. V lost 0 bases, J lost 3 bases, and 7 bases stayed unmatched. In nucleotides, the CDR3 is TGTGCCAGCAGCGTAGATGGAGCGGGAGGTTTCTACAATGAGCAGTTCTTC. This encodes CASSVDGAGGFYNEQFF.

This clonotype was seen repeatedly, ten times or more. The chain has TRBV18 and TRBJ2-7, with TRBD1 identical over 11 bases. CDR1 is KGHSH, CDR2 LQKENI, per germline. Unmatched junction bases numbered 10, after V lost 3 bases and J lost 6 bases. The CDR3 has 16 residues. The CDR3 reads CASSPGTGGSLLEQYF. The CDR3, as DNA: TGTGCCAGCTCACCGGGGACAGGGGGAAGTCTACTCGAGCAGTACTTC.

The rearrangement joins TRBV20-1 to TRBJ2-7; 7 bases line up with TRBD2. V lost 2 bases and J lost 0; bases outside the gene matches: 4. The CDR3 length is 14 residues. From germline, CDR1 is DFQATT and CDR2 SNEGSKA (reference sequence). This CDR3 is CSARPSGLSYEQYF. The CDR3 DNA reads as TGCAGTGCTAGACCTAGCGGCCTCTCCTACGAGCAGTACTTC.

This clonotype was seen a few times. This rearrangement joins TRBV7-2 to TRBJ1-4; 8 nucleotides match TRBD1. The germline CDR1 and CDR2 sequences are SGHTA and FQGNSA. After removal of 8 bases from V and 5 bases from J, the junction contained 10 bases not matched to a gene. The CDR3 contains 15 residues. CDR3 region: CASGAGGVRNEKLFF. CDR3 coding DNA: TGTGCCAGCGGTGCAGGGGGCGTAAGAAATGAAAAACTGTTTTTT.

This clonotype was counted ten times or more. CDR3 nucleotides: TGTGCCAGCAGCGCGACCCCGGCACAGAATTCACCCCTCCACTTT. Residues: CASSATPAQNSPLHF. The chain couples TRBV7-6 to TRBJ1-6; D gene unclear. Germline-derived CDR1 and CDR2 are SGHVS and FNYEAQ. The CDR3 covers 15 residues. Trimming stripped 5 bases from V and 7 bases from J, with 15 bases between. The whole variable domain, remainder taken from reference TRBV7-6 and TRBJ1-6, is GAGVSQSPRYKVTKRGQDVALRCDPISGHVSLYWYRQALGQGPEFLTYFNYEAQQDKSGLPNDRFSAERPEGSISTLTIQRTEQRDSAMYRCASSATPAQNSPLHFGNGTRLTVT.

In its sample, this clonotype was seen a few times. V is TRBV19 and J is TRBJ1-1; D gene unclear. V dropped 5 bases and J dropped 7 bases, with 17 bases sitting between them. The CDR3 loop spans 14 amino acids. In germline, CDR1 is LNHDA, CDR2 SQIVND (reference sequence). The CDR3 DNA follows: TGTGCCAGTAGTCCACTCCGGGCCTCCAGTGAAGCTTTCTTT. It encodes CASSPLRASSEAFF.

This chain joins TRBV20-1 and TRBJ2-5, with 10 bases fitting TRBD1. Germline CDR1 and CDR2: DFQATT and SNEGSKA (reference sequence). After removal of 6 bases from V and 3 bases from J, the junction contained 7 bases not matched to a gene. This CDR3 is built from 14 residues. CDR3 in DNA: TGCAGTGCCAAGCCGGGACAGGGGAAAGAGACCCAGTACTTC. Its translation: CSAKPGQGKETQYF.

The V call is TRBV12-3 or TRBV12-4, the J call TRBJ2-3, with D unclear. The V and J ends lost 6 bases and 7 bases respectively, with 11 bases between them. This CDR3 spans 12 amino acids. DNA for the CDR3: TGTGCCAGCAGGCCTTCGTCTTATACGCAGTATTTT. Protein: CASRPSSYTQYF.

The table lists this clonotype with many counts. The chain is built from TRBV3-1 and TRBJ1-2; a weak D match, TRBD1 (5 bases). V was cut by 0 bases and J by 3 bases, with 11 bases left in between. Germline CDR1 is LGHDT and CDR2 is YNNKEL (reference sequence). This CDR3 has 15 amino acids. DNA for the CDR3: TGTGCCAGCAGCCAAGATCGGGGCGCGTACTATGGCTACACCTTC. It specifies CASSQDRGAYYGYTF.

This clonotype was detected only a few times. A clone one base away is much larger, so this may be a read error. The V gene is TRBV6-6, the J gene TRBJ2-1; 7 bases map to TRBD2. TRBJ2-7 matches the DNA end more closely, so the J call is doubtful. CDR3 length: 13 amino acids. Germline CDR1 MNHNY, CDR2 SVGAGI (reference sequence). The CDR3 DNA reads TGTGCCATAGCCGGGGGGTCCTACAATGAGCAGTACTTC. Translation: CAIAGGSYNEQYF.